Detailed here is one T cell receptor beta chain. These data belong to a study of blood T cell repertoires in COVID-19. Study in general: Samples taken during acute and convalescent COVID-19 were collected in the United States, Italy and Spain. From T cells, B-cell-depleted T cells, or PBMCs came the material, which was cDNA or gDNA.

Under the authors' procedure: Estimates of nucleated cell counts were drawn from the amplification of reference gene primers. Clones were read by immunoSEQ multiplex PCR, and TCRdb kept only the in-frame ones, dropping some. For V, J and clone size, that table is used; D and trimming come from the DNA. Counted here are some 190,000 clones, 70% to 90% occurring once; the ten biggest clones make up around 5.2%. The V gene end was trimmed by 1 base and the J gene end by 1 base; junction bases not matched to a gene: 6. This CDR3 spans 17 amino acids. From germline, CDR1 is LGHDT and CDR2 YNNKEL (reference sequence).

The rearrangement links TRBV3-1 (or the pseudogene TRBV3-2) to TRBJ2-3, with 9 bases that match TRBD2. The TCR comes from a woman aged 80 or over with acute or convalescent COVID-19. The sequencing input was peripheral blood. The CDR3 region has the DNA TGTGCCAGCAGCCAAGCGGAAGTAGCGGGAGGCACAGATACGCAGTATTTT. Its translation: CASSQAEVAGGTDTQYF.